This passage covers 27 T cell receptor beta chains from one sample sequenced in a study of T cell responses to AZD1222 COVID-19 vaccine. The method was immunoSEQ multiplex PCR; TCRdb's version includes in-frame clones alone and lacks a portion of them. The sample gives about 130,000 clones, more than 80% of which show up once; roughly 4% is in the top ten. The sample consisted of peripheral blood, taken on day 0 of AZD1222 vaccination. These receptors originate from an adult in good health.

V usage is TRBV6-5 and J usage is TRBJ1-5; no clear D. There are 14 residues in the CDR3. V lost 7 bases to trimming and J lost 0 bases, with 10 bases between them. From germline, CDR1 is MNHEY and CDR2 SVGAGI. The CDR3 DNA reads as TGTGCCAGCAAGAAGCTGGATAGCAATCAGCCCCAGCATTTT. As protein: CASKKLDSNQPQHF.

This clone was picked up many times. The CDR3 protein is CASEGGDRYGYTF. For the CDR3, the DNA is TGTGCTAGTGAGGGGGGCGATCGCTATGGCTACACCTTC. The rearrangement links TRBV12-5 to TRBJ1-2; tentative D call: TRBD1 (6 bases). Trimming cost V 7 bases and J 4 bases, with 13 bases left between them. Germline CDR1 LGHNT, CDR2 FRNRAP. The CDR3 runs to 13 residues.

The J gene is TRBJ1-3, the V gene TRBV19; TRBD1 agrees at 10 bases. This CDR3 has 15 residues. The V gene end was trimmed by 6 bases and the J gene end by 3 bases; junction bases not matched to a gene: 5. Germline CDR1 is LNHDA and CDR2 is SQIVND (reference sequence). The CDR3 here is CASSRQGAGGNTIYF. The CDR3 DNA follows: TGTGCCAGTAGCCGACAGGGGGCCGGTGGAAACACCATATATTTT.

The gene calls are TRBV5-5 and TRBJ1-5, with D tentatively TRBD1 (6 bases). Per the germline V gene, CDR1 is SGHKS and CDR2 is YYEKEE (reference sequence). This CDR3 region has 14 residues. Trimming cost V 1 base and J 6 bases, with 11 bases left between them. CDR3 bases: TGTGCCAGCAGCTTGCCAGGGGCCCCTCAGCCCCAGCATTTT. Residues: CASSLPGAPQPQHF.

The chain links TRBV5-1 to TRBJ1-2; D is possibly TRBD1 (6 bases). The CDR3 loop spans 13 amino acids. Per the germline V gene, CDR1 is SGHRS and CDR2 is YFSETQ. V gave up 9 bases and J gave up 6 bases, with 18 bases separating them. CDR3 sequence: CATGGPGENGYTF. The DNA of the CDR3 is TGCGCCACCGGGGGGCCGGGGGAGAATGGCTACACCTTC.

The chain links TRBV28 to TRBJ1-5; D possibly corresponds to TRBD1 (5 bases). Germline CDR1 MDHEN, CDR2 SYDVKM. This CDR3 has 15 amino acids. V shed 3 bases and J shed 3 bases, with 12 bases lying between them. CDR3 sequence: CASSFQGLVNQPQHF. CDR3 sequence (DNA): TGTGCCAGCAGTTTTCAGGGCCTAGTCAATCAGCCCCAGCATTTT.

This clone appeared once. The CDR3 sequence: CAWRAGREQYF. In DNA form, the CDR3 reads TGTGCCTGGAGGGCCGGACGAGAGCAGTATTTT. This chain connects TRBV30 to TRBJ2-3; D is unresolved. The V and J ends lost 3 bases and 11 bases respectively, with 12 bases between them. Per germline, CDR1 GTSNPN and CDR2 SVGIG (reference sequence). CDR3 length equals 11 residues.

The chain has TRBV5-1 and TRBJ2-3; TRBD1 agrees at 9 bases. Germline V gene lookup returns CDR1 SGHRS and CDR2 YFSETQ. The V segment lost 1 base and the J segment 2 bases; nucleotides outside the gene matches: 8. CDR3 length: 17 residues. The CDR3 bases are TGCGCCAGCAGCTTGCCAAGGGACAGGGTAATCACAGATACGCAGTATTTT. It translates to CASSLPRDRVITDTQYF.

J is TRBJ1-1 and V is TRBV5-1; no clear D gene. The length of the CDR3 is 15 residues. Germline CDR1 reads SGHRS; CDR2 reads YFSETQ. Trimming shortened V by 0 bases and J by 3 bases, and 12 bases separated the two germline ends. Here the CDR3 reads CASSLEPAKHTEAFF. The CDR3, as DNA: TGCGCCAGCAGCTTGGAACCAGCGAAGCACACTGAAGCTTTCTTT. Full variable domain (outside the CDR3, taken from reference TRBV5-1 and TRBJ1-1): KAGVTQTPRYLIKTRGQQVTLSCSPISGHRSVSWYQQTPGQGLQFLFEYFSETQRNKGNFPGRFSGRQFSNSRSEMNVSTLELGDSALYLCASSLEPAKHTEAFFGQGTRLTVV.

The rearrangement joins TRBV27 to TRBJ2-3; D not resolved. The ends were cut back, 6 bases at V and 2 bases at J, with 15 bases in the middle. CDR3 length: 15 amino acids. Germline V gene lookup returns CDR1 MNHEY and CDR2 SMNVEV (reference sequence). Here the CDR3 DNA reads TGTGCCAGCAGCCACTTGATGAGCGACACAGATACGCAGTATTTT. It is translated as CASSHLMSDTDTQYF.

This rearrangement joins TRBV5-1 to TRBJ2-1; D is perhaps TRBD2 (6 bases). This CDR3 has 17 amino acids. Per the germline V gene, CDR1 is SGHRS and CDR2 is YFSETQ. V lost 0 bases and J lost 7, with 20 bases in between. CDR3 nucleotides: TGCGCCAGCAGCTTGGCCGGCCGTGGCGGGGCTGATAATGAGCAGTTCTTC. It yields the protein CASSLAGRGGADNEQFF.

This chain joins TRBV30 and TRBJ2-1, with D perhaps matching TRBD2 (6 bases). The germline V gene has CDR1 GTSNPN and CDR2 SVGIG (reference sequence). This CDR3 comprises 13 residues. The ends were cut back, 0 bases at V and 12 bases at J, with 15 bases in the middle. In DNA, the CDR3 is TGTGCCTGGAGTGTACGTGGAGGGTTCGCGCAGTTCTTC. Its protein product is CAWSVRGGFAQFF.

The CDR3 region has the DNA TGTGCCAGCAGTGAAGCAGGGGGGGACTATGGCTACACCTTC. It codes for CASSEAGGDYGYTF. The rearrangement uses TRBV6-1 and TRBJ1-2; D may be TRBD1 (6 bases). The germline gives CDR1 MNHNS, CDR2 SASEGT. CDR3 length: 14 amino acids. Trimming took 0 bases from V and 3 from J, leaving 8 bases between them.

This clone was detected a few times. This chain connects TRBV4-1 to TRBJ1-2, with D unclear. Germline V gives CDR1 MGHRA, CDR2 YSYEKL. CDR3 length: 14 amino acids. V was clipped by 4 bases and J by 2 bases, with 11 bases between them. CDR3 sequence (DNA): TGCGCCAGCAGCCGGGGAAGCGGAAACTATGGCTACACCTTC. Translating gives CASSRGSGNYGYTF.

The gene calls are TRBV21-1 and TRBJ2-5; the table assigns TRBD2, which was not confirmed against the DNA. TRBV21-1 represents a pseudogene. This CDR3 spans 19 amino acids. This chain's CDR3 is CAPPLQHTSGGAVGETQYF. The DNA for the CDR3 is TGTGCCCCCCCCCTTCAGCACACTAGCGGGGGGGCGGTTGGAGAGACCCAGTACTTC.

This clone was observed once. CDR3 sequence reads: CASSLGGATYPGELFF. CDR3 DNA sequence: TGCGCCAGCAGCTTGGGAGGGGCTACCTACCCCGGGGAGCTGTTTTTT. This chain joins TRBV5-1 and TRBJ2-2; D possibly uses TRBD1 or TRBD2 (5 bases each). Trimming took 0 bases from V and 6 from J, leaving 15 bases between them. This CDR3 contains 16 residues. CDR1 SGHRS and CDR2 YFSETQ come from the germline V gene.

About this clone itself: Other nucleotide sequences from this sample produce the same CDR3. The rearrangement uses TRBV5-1 and TRBJ2-3, with TRBD1 identical over 9 bases. This CDR3 is built from 15 residues. CDR1 and CDR2 from the germline V gene are SGHRS and YFSETQ. After removal of 2 bases from V and 2 bases from J, the junction contained 3 bases not matched to a gene. The CDR3 loop reads CASSLQGASTDTQYF. CDR3 bases: TGCGCCAGCAGCTTACAGGGGGCTTCCACAGATACGCAGTATTTT.

This chain connects TRBV2 to TRBJ1-5, with D perhaps TRBD1 (6 bases). Germline CDR1 reads SNHLY; CDR2 reads FYNNEI. The V and J ends lost 4 bases and 2 bases respectively, with 12 bases between them. This CDR3 comprises 15 residues. The CDR3 spells CASSGGALGNQPQHF. In DNA, the CDR3 is TGTGCCAGCAGTGGGGGGGCTTTAGGCAATCAGCCCCAGCATTTT.

This chain joins TRBV6-1 and TRBJ1-3; a weak D match, TRBD1 (6 bases). This CDR3 comprises 14 residues. Germline V gives CDR1 MNHNS, CDR2 SASEGT. The V end lost 3 bases, the J end lost 4 bases, and 10 bases lay between the germline ends. As DNA, the CDR3 is TGTGCCAGCAGTGAGGGGGCGCGGGGAAACACCATATATTTT. Residues: CASSEGARGNTIYF.

The chain joins TRBV9 to TRBJ2-1; 9 bases are shared with TRBD2. V shed 3 bases and J 5 bases; nucleotides not matched to a gene: 9. The CDR3 is 16 residues long. The germline V gene has CDR1 SGDLS and CDR2 YYNGEE. CDR3 sequence: CASSAPGLAGHNEQFF. The CDR3, as DNA: TGTGCCAGCAGCGCCCCGGGACTAGCAGGTCACAATGAGCAGTTCTTC.

V usage is TRBV7-3 and J usage is TRBJ1-1; D unresolved. V lost 1 base to trimming and J lost 1 base, with 10 bases between them. The CDR3 sequence is 15 residues long. The germline V gene has CDR1 SGHTA and CDR2 FQGTGA. CDR3 loop: CASSLMGMENTEAFF. The DNA for the CDR3 is TGTGCCAGCAGCTTAATGGGCATGGAGAACACTGAAGCTTTCTTT.

The V gene is TRBV10-2, the J gene TRBJ2-3, with 7 positions matching TRBD1. This CDR3 spans 14 amino acids. The J segment lost 1 base and the V segment lost 7 bases, leaving 5 bases of the junction unmatched. From germline, CDR1 is WSHSY and CDR2 SAAADI. CDR3 loop: CASITGECTDTQYF. CDR3 nucleotide sequence: TGCGCCAGCATCACAGGGGAATGCACAGATACGCAGTATTTT.

This clone has a handful of counts. This chain uses TRBV28 with TRBJ1-1; D not resolved. The CDR3 extends over 13 amino acids. V was clipped by 4 bases and J by 0 bases, with 6 bases between them. CDR1 is MDHEN, CDR2 SYDVKM, per germline. The CDR3 reads CASSSPMNTEAFF. The CDR3 bases are TGTGCCAGCAGTTCACCAATGAACACTGAAGCTTTCTTT.

CDR3 sequence: CASSTLAQRNTGELFF. The CDR3 coding sequence is TGTGCCAGCAGTACTCTGGCACAGAGAAACACCGGGGAGCTGTTTTTT. The V call is TRBV14, the J call TRBJ2-2; the D is unclear. CDR1 and CDR2 from the germline V gene are SGHDN and FVKESK. CDR3 length: 16 amino acids. Deletions cut 6 bases from V and 2 bases from J, with 16 bases between.

This chain links TRBV5-4 with TRBJ2-1; 8 bases map to TRBD1. Germline V lookup: CDR1 SGHNT, CDR2 YYREEE (reference sequence). Trimming at V came to 5 bases and at J to 7 bases, leaving 5 bases not matched to a gene. The CDR3 is 13 amino acids. The CDR3 loop reads CASSLQGANEQFF. The CDR3 DNA is TGTGCCAGCAGTCTTCAGGGGGCAAATGAGCAGTTCTTC.

This clone was counted once. The junction and the germline gene differ at one end; a read error may be behind it. The V and J genes are TRBV7-7 and TRBJ2-3, with D uncertain. Germline CDR1 and CDR2: SSHAT and FNYEAQ (reference sequence). CDR3 length: 15 residues. CDR3 nucleotide sequence: TGTGCTAGCAGCCTTGGGCCCACGGGCACAGATACGCAGTATTTT. It is translated as CASSLGPTGTDTQYF.

The chain couples TRBV6-5 to TRBJ2-2; the D gene is possibly TRBD1 (8 bases). Deletions cut 7 bases from V and 4 bases from J, with 13 bases between. The CDR3 length is 14 residues. Germline V gene lookup returns CDR1 MNHEY and CDR2 SVGAGI. As DNA, the CDR3 is TGTGCCAGCACAACAGGGGGGGGCACCGGGGAGCTGTTTTTT. As protein: CASTTGGGTGELFF.